These 6 T cell receptor beta chains originate from one sample sequenced in a study of OX40 agonist ivuxolimab in advanced cancers. Sequencing was performed with immunoSEQ multiplex PCR; in TCRdb, only in-frame clones are kept and a portion is missing. The table records about 83,000 clones, about 90% of them present only once. The sequencing here drew on CD4+ or CD8+ T cells sorted from blood, taken in a trial of the OX40 agonist ivuxolimab. The receptors shown here come from an adult with an advanced solid tumor such as melanoma, head and neck, liver or kidney cancer.

The J gene is TRBJ2-1, the V gene TRBV5-4; 8 bases map to TRBD2. The germline V gene encodes CDR1 SGHNT and CDR2 YYREEE (reference sequence). The CDR3 length is 16 residues. The trim removed 4 bases at V and 4 bases at J, leaving 10 bases unmatched. CDR3 residues: CASSRGGSWGYNEQFF. The CDR3 DNA is TGTGCCAGCAGCCGGGGGGGCTCATGGGGATACAATGAGCAGTTCTTC.

The gene calls are TRBV9 and TRBJ2-3, with 7 bases identical to TRBD2. Germline V lookup: CDR1 SGDLS, CDR2 YYNGEE. The CDR3 spans 14 residues. Unmatched junction bases numbered 4, after V lost 0 bases and J lost 6 bases. DNA of the CDR3: TGTGCCAGCAGCGTAGAAGGACTAGGGGATACGCAGTATTTT. This sequence encodes CASSVEGLGDTQYF.

This chain uses TRBV10-2 with TRBJ1-1, with 9 positions matching TRBD1. The J segment lost 1 base and the V segment lost 4 bases, leaving 7 bases of the junction unmatched. There are 16 residues in the CDR3. In germline, CDR1 is WSHSY, CDR2 SAAADI. The CDR3 protein is CASSARLTGGNTEAFF. The DNA for the CDR3 is TGCGCCAGCAGTGCCCGATTGACAGGGGGGAACACTGAAGCTTTCTTT.

This CDR3 is CASSVQGNYGYTF. The CDR3 nucleotides read TGTGCCAGCAGCGTACAGGGTAACTATGGCTACACCTTC. The chain uses TRBV5-4 and TRBJ1-2, with D tentatively TRBD1 (6 bases). The V and J ends lost 4 bases and 1 base respectively, with 8 bases between them. CDR1 and CDR2 (germline): SGHNT, YYREEE (reference sequence). This CDR3 is built from 13 residues.

J is TRBJ1-2 and V is TRBV19, with 8 positions matching TRBD1. Germline V CDR1 and CDR2: LNHDA, SQIVND (reference sequence). The CDR3 has 15 amino acids. V shed 5 bases, J shed 4 bases, and the junction held 9 bases outside the gene matches. The CDR3 region is CASSPQGQAGYGYTF. The DNA for the CDR3 is TGTGCCAGTAGTCCCCAGGGACAGGCGGGCTATGGCTACACCTTC.

This clone showed up just once. This rearrangement joins TRBV21-1 to TRBJ1-5. TRBV21-1 constitutes a pseudogene. This CDR3 has 12 residues. In nucleotides, the CDR3 is TGTGCCAGCAGCAAAAGAACGCAGCCCCAGCATTTT. Translated, it gives CASSKRTQPQHF.